This T cell receptor beta chain was observed in a study of T-cell reconstitution after alpha-beta-depleted transplantation in children. General study findings and limits: Roughly two months post-transplant, alpha-beta T cells reportedly originated from several hundred graft clones that had expanded. Diversity and T-cell counts at one year after transplant derived mostly from new T cells.

Regarding this clonotype: Antigen specificity is unknown. This may arise from a read error, as a much more abundant clone is one base away.

Using unique molecular identifiers, the investigators prepared the TCRbeta library. TCRdb re-analysed the PCR reads in MiXCR, keeping a single row per CDR3 protein. The sample lists 450,000 to 600,000 distinct CDR3 sequences; roughly a tenth were seen once. Germline V gene data show CDR1 as DFQATT and CDR2 as SNEGSKA (reference sequence). CDR3 size: 14 residues. This receptor was obtained from a child aged 2-15 years with inherited bone marrow failure, due to receive a stem cell transplant. The J gene is TRBJ1-5, the V gene TRBV20-1; 12 bases fit TRBD1. Sequencing used PBMCs, obtained before TCRalphabeta/CD19-depleted stem cell transplant. DNA for the CDR3: TGCAGTGCTGGGACAGGGGGCATGAATCAGCCCCAGGATTTT. This codes for CSAGTGGMNQPQDF.